The next 31 T cell receptor beta chains were all read from a single sample in a study of chemoradiotherapy in HPV16-positive cancers. Sequenced by immunoSEQ multiplex PCR; TCRdb stores in-frame clones only, minus some. The data hold more than 30,000 clones, with nearly 90% observed a single time. This specimen consisted of blood, obtained from a patient who underwent chemoradiotherapy. These TCRs come from a human donor with HPV-associated anogenital cancer.

The chain has TRBV2 and TRBJ1-1; 8 bases fit TRBD1. The CDR3 extends over 15 amino acids. With V trimmed by 7 bases and J by 3 bases, 10 bases remained unmatched. Germline CDR1 reads SNHLY; CDR2 reads FYNNEI. Here the CDR3 reads CASTARTGWDTEAFF. The CDR3 coding sequence is TGTGCCAGCACCGCCCGGACAGGGTGGGACACTGAAGCTTTCTTT.

The V call is TRBV7-2, the J call TRBJ2-1; D not certain. CDR1 SGHTA and CDR2 FQGNSA come from the germline V gene. Trimming removed 2 bases from V and 9 bases from J, with 8 bases in between. The CDR3 extends over 12 amino acids. The CDR3, as DNA: TGTGCCAGCAGCTTAAGGCTTACTGAGCAGTTCTTC. It specifies CASSLRLTEQFF.

This sequence joins TRBV4-2 and TRBJ2-3, with 10 bases lining up with TRBD1. The V segment lost 3 bases and the J segment 2 bases; nucleotides outside the gene matches: 11. CDR1 LGHNA and CDR2 YNFKEQ come from the germline V gene. The CDR3 totals 18 residues. Here the CDR3 reads CASSQGSGGQGPTDTQYF. As DNA, the CDR3 is TGTGCCAGCAGCCAGGGCAGTGGGGGACAGGGGCCCACAGATACGCAGTATTTT.

The DNA for the CDR3 is TGTGCCAGCAGCCAAGAGACCCAGTACTTC. Protein: CASSQETQYF. The V and J genes are TRBV7-9 and TRBJ2-5; D gene ambiguous. This CDR3 has 10 amino acids. The germline CDR1 and CDR2 sequences are SEHNR and FQNEAQ (reference sequence). The V gene lost 5 bases and the J gene lost 2 bases, with 0 bases spanning the gap.

The J gene is TRBJ2-5, the V gene TRBV7-9; a possible D gene is TRBD1 (6 bases). CDR1 is SEHNR and CDR2 is FQNEAQ in the germline V gene (reference sequence). The CDR3 has 14 residues. The ends were cut back, 4 bases at V and 4 bases at J, with 13 bases in the middle. CDR3: CASSSDRRGETQYF. The CDR3, as DNA: TGTGCCAGCAGCTCCGACAGGCGTGGAGAGACCCAGTACTTC.

The chain carries TRBV5-1 and TRBJ1-1, with unresolved D. The CDR3 consists of 14 residues. Germline V lookup: CDR1 SGHRS, CDR2 YFSETQ. V lost 0 bases, J lost 6 bases, and 12 bases lay in between. The chain's CDR3 is CASSLDSFNAEAFF. CDR3 in DNA: TGCGCCAGCAGCTTGGACAGCTTCAACGCTGAAGCTTTCTTT. The full variable domain, with the rest looked up from reference TRBV5-1 and TRBJ1-1, is KAGVTQTPRYLIKTRGQQVTLSCSPISGHRSVSWYQQTPGQGLQFLFEYFSETQRNKGNFPGRFSGRQFSNSRSEMNVSTLELGDSALYLCASSLDSFNAEAFFGQGTRLTVV.

This chain joins TRBV5-5 and TRBJ1-2, with a possible D match to TRBD1 (5 bases). This CDR3 region has 15 residues. The germline V gene has CDR1 SGHKS and CDR2 YYEKEE (reference sequence). Trimming removed 4 bases at V and 2 bases at J, with 15 bases between. CDR3 in amino acids: CASSRGTNINYGYTF. For the CDR3, the DNA is TGTGCCAGCAGCCGGGGGACGAACATAAACTATGGCTACACCTTC.

The V gene is TRBV2, the J gene TRBJ2-1; 9 bases line up with TRBD2. The CDR3 extends over 18 amino acids. With 8 bases clipped from V and 0 bases from J, the junction kept 14 bases outside the gene matches. CDR1 and CDR2 (germline): SNHLY, FYNNEI. CDR3 DNA: TGTGCCAGCCCCGGGATCGGGACTAGCTTAAGCTCCTACAATGAGCAGTTCTTC. Translated: CASPGIGTSLSSYNEQFF.

The genes are TRBV5-1 and TRBJ2-7; D is possibly TRBD1 or TRBD2 (7 bases each). Germline V lookup: CDR1 SGHRS, CDR2 YFSETQ. Trimming left V 3 bases short and J 0 bases short, with 16 bases between. This CDR3 spans 16 amino acids. CDR3 bases: TGCGCCAGCAGCTCCGGAGGGGGCGGGAGCTCCTACGAGCAGTACTTC. Translated: CASSSGGGGSSYEQYF.

The chain has TRBV7-5 and TRBJ2-5; TRBD1, the table's D call, was not compared with the DNA. TRBV7-5 is an annotated pseudogene. The CDR3 contains 13 residues. CDR3 region: CVRSLVPRKTQYF. The CDR3 DNA reads TGTGTCAGAAGCTTAGTCCCCAGAAAGACCCAGTACTTC.

J is TRBJ2-5 and V is TRBV4-2; 11 nucleotides match TRBD2. The J call could be wrong; TRBJ2-7 is a better fit for the DNA end. The CDR3 contains 14 residues. Germline CDR1 reads LGHNA; CDR2 reads YNFKEQ. CDR3 nucleotide sequence: TGTGCCAGCTCGACTAGCGGGGTCATCTACGAGCAGTACTTC. This encodes CASSTSGVIYEQYF.

DNA for the CDR3: TGTGCCAGCAGCTCGGACGGTTCGCCTAATGAAAAACTGTTTTTT. It codes for CASSSDGSPNEKLFF. The chain recombines TRBV7-2 with TRBJ1-4; D ambiguous. Trimming shortened V by 4 bases and J by 3 bases, and 12 bases separated the two germline ends. CDR3 length: 15 residues. The germline V gene has CDR1 SGHTA and CDR2 FQGNSA.

This rearrangement joins TRBV5-5 to TRBJ1-1; D ambiguous. The CDR3 spans 13 residues. V lost 0 bases and J 5 bases, leaving 8 bases between the germline ends. Germline V gene sequence: CDR1 SGHKS, CDR2 YYEKEE (reference sequence). Here the CDR3 reads CASSLDEETEAFF. CDR3 coding DNA: TGTGCCAGCAGCTTGGACGAGGAAACTGAAGCTTTCTTT.

The rearrangement joins TRBV7-9 to TRBJ2-7; 7 bases agree with TRBD2. The ends lost 5 bases at V and 3 bases at J; junction bases unmatched: 7. CDR1 is SEHNR, CDR2 FQNEAQ, per germline (reference sequence). There are 14 residues in the CDR3. The CDR3 DNA sequence: TGTGCCAGCAGCACAGTGGCTAGCGGCTACGAGCAGTACTTC. Amino acid sequence: CASSTVASGYEQYF.

In regard to this clone: In the same sample, other DNA sequences code for this CDR3. This chain uses TRBV7-9 with TRBJ2-3; possibly TRBD2 for D (6 bases). From germline, CDR1 is SEHNR and CDR2 FQNEAQ (reference sequence). V shed 5 bases and J shed 2 bases, with 11 bases lying between them. The CDR3 has 14 amino acids. This CDR3 reads CASSRSGNTDTQYF. The CDR3, as DNA: TGTGCCAGCAGCCGTAGCGGTAACACAGATACGCAGTATTTT.

The rearrangement joins TRBV7-9 to TRBJ2-5, with 7 positions matching TRBD1. CDR1 is SEHNR, CDR2 FQNEAQ, per germline (reference sequence). V lost 1 base to trimming and J lost 3 bases; unmatched junction nucleotides: 2. This CDR3 contains 14 residues. CDR3 loop: CASSLVGTEETQYF. The CDR3 bases are TGTGCCAGCAGCTTAGTCGGGACAGAAGAGACCCAGTACTTC.

The chain is built from TRBV10-3 and TRBJ2-5; no clear D gene. V was shortened by 2 bases and J by 3 bases, with 1 base between the two germline ends. Germline V gene lookup returns CDR1 ENHRY and CDR2 SYGVKD. The CDR3 sequence is 11 residues long. The CDR3 region has the DNA TGTGCCATCAGTGAGAAAGAGACCCAGTACTTC. As protein: CAISEKETQYF.

The rearrangement links TRBV20-1 to TRBJ2-7, with D unclear. CDR1 and CDR2 from the germline V gene are DFQATT and SNEGSKA (reference sequence). There are 11 residues in the CDR3. Trimming cost V 1 base and J 9 bases, with 10 bases left between them. CDR3 residues: CSARASDGQYF. In DNA, the CDR3 is TGCAGTGCTAGAGCGTCCGACGGGCAGTACTTC.

The chain links TRBV4-2 to TRBJ2-6, with 7 nucleotides matching TRBD1. Trimming removed 3 bases from V and 1 base from J; junction bases left unmatched: 6. The CDR3 loop spans 17 amino acids. Germline V CDR1 and CDR2: LGHNA, YNFKEQ. This CDR3 reads CASSQGDSMSGANVLTF. The CDR3 region has the DNA TGTGCCAGCAGCCAGGGGGACAGCATGTCTGGGGCCAACGTCCTGACTTTC.

This chain links TRBV18 with TRBJ1-5, with 7 nucleotides matching TRBD1. V was clipped by 2 bases and J by 4 bases; unmatched bases: 5. This CDR3 comprises 15 residues. In germline, CDR1 is KGHSH, CDR2 LQKENI. The CDR3 region has the DNA TGTGCCAGCTCACCAACGGACAGGAAAAATCAGCCCCAGCATTTT. Residues: CASSPTDRKNQPQHF.

This chain connects TRBV5-6 to TRBJ1-2, with 10 positions matching TRBD1. Germline V gene sequence: CDR1 SGHDT, CDR2 YYEEEE. V trimming: 2 bases; J trimming: 4 bases; junction bases outside the gene matches: 8. The CDR3 contains 16 residues. CDR3 loop: CASSLGTGVYSYGYTF. CDR3 nucleotides: TGTGCCAGCAGCTTAGGGACAGGGGTCTATAGCTATGGCTACACCTTC.

The chain is built from TRBV6-5 and TRBJ1-2, with no clear D. CDR1 is MNHEY, CDR2 SVGAGI, per germline. Between the trimmed V and J ends, which lost 2 bases and 0 bases, there was a span of 7 bases. The CDR3 is made up of 14 amino acids. The DNA of the CDR3 is TGTGCCAGCAGTTACGATGCAGCTAACTATGGCTACACCTTC. It codes for CASSYDAANYGYTF.

The chain recombines TRBV5-1 with TRBJ1-4; 9 bases match TRBD1. This CDR3 comprises 16 residues. Germline lookup yields CDR1 SGHRS and CDR2 YFSETQ. Germline trimming cut 5 bases from V and 3 bases from J; bases unmatched to any gene: 8. CDR3 sequence: CASRLGQGSPNEKLFF. The DNA of the CDR3 is TGCGCCAGCAGGCTAGGACAGGGGTCACCTAATGAAAAACTGTTTTTT.

The chain couples TRBV19 to TRBJ1-5, with no clear D. The V and J ends lost 3 bases and 1 base respectively, with 7 bases between them. The germline gives CDR1 LNHDA, CDR2 SQIVND (reference sequence). The CDR3 runs 14 residues. The CDR3 DNA follows: TGTGCCAGTAGTATCTCGGGGAGCAATCAGCCCCAGCATTTT. Protein sequence: CASSISGSNQPQHF.

This clone was seen a handful of times. CDR3 sequence reads: CASSQEVGRNTEAFF. The CDR3 nucleotides read TGCGCCAGCAGCCAAGAAGTGGGCAGGAACACTGAAGCTTTCTTT. The chain uses TRBV4-3 and TRBJ1-1; D is ambiguous. The CDR3 runs to 15 residues. Germline values: CDR1 LGHNA, CDR2 YSLEER. V was clipped by 0 bases and J by 1 base, with 9 bases between them.

J is TRBJ1-1 and V is TRBV27; D ambiguous. From germline, CDR1 is MNHEY and CDR2 SMNVEV (reference sequence). CDR3 length: 13 amino acids. With 5 bases removed from V and 3 bases from J, the gap between germline ends came to 10 bases. CDR3 DNA: TGTGCCAGCAGTCTTACACATTACACTGAAGCTTTCTTT. Protein: CASSLTHYTEAFF.

This chain connects TRBV9 to TRBJ2-2, with 11 nucleotides matching TRBD2. The CDR3 is 21 residues long. Germline lookup yields CDR1 SGDLS and CDR2 YYNGEE. V was clipped by 5 bases and J by 5 bases; unmatched bases: 23. The CDR3 bases are TGTGCCAGCAGTGTGGGGGACATACCGACTAGCGGGATAAAATGGACCGGGGAGCTGTTTTTT. Translation gives CASSVGDIPTSGIKWTGELFF.

The chain is built from TRBV18 and TRBJ1-2; D might be TRBD1 (5 bases). This CDR3 contains 16 residues. The V gene lost 4 bases and the J gene lost 2 bases, with 17 bases spanning the gap. Looked up from germline, CDR1 is KGHSH and CDR2 is LQKENI. The CDR3 DNA reads TGTGCCAGCTCACGCGCGCTTCTTGACAGAAACTATGGCTACACCTTC. Translation: CASSRALLDRNYGYTF.

This clone came up a few times. The rearrangement links TRBV29-1 to TRBJ2-1, with 12 bases aligning to TRBD2. The V gene's germline CDR1 is SQVTM and CDR2 ANQGSEA. The CDR3 contains 13 residues. Germline trimming cut 6 bases from V and 8 bases from J; bases unmatched to any gene: 5. CDR3 sequence (DNA): TGCAGCGTACGACTAGCGGGAGTCGATGAGCAGTTCTTC. Protein: CSVRLAGVDEQFF.

This rearrangement joins TRBV15 to TRBJ2-7, with D hard to call. The germline V gene has CDR1 LNHNV and CDR2 YYDKDF (reference sequence). The CDR3 is 14 amino acids. Trimming removed 5 bases from V and 2 bases from J, with 13 bases in between. CDR3 sequence: CATSETDRAYEQYF. Written as DNA, the CDR3 is TGTGCCACCAGCGAGACCGATCGGGCCTACGAGCAGTACTTC.

The chain couples TRBV5-4 to TRBJ2-1; D is perhaps TRBD1 or TRBD2 (5 bases each). CDR3 length equals 13 residues. Germline CDR1 and CDR2: SGHNT and YYREEE (reference sequence). Deletions cut 2 bases from V and 10 bases from J, with 13 bases between. The CDR3 DNA follows: TGTGCCAGCAGCTTCGCTTCCGGGACCGAGCAGTTCTTC. It encodes CASSFASGTEQFF.